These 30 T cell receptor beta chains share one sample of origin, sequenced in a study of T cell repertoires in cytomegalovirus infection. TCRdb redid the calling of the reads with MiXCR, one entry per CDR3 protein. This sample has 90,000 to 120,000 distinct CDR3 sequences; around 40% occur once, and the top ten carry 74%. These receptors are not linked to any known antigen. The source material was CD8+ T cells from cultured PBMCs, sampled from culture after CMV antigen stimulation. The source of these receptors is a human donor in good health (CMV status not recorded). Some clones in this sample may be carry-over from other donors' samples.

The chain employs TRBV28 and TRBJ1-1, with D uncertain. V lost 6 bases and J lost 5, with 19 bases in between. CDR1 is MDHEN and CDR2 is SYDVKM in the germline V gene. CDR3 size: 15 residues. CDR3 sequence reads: CASSVAEWGRTEAFF. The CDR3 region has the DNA TGTGCCAGCAGCGTGGCGGAGTGGGGTCGAACTGAAGCTTTCTTT.

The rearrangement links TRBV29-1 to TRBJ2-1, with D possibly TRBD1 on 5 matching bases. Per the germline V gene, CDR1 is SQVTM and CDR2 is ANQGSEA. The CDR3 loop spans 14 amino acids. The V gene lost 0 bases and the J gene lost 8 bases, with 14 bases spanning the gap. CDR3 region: CSVEDLAGPDEQFF. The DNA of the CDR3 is TGCAGCGTTGAAGATCTCGCAGGGCCAGATGAGCAGTTCTTC.

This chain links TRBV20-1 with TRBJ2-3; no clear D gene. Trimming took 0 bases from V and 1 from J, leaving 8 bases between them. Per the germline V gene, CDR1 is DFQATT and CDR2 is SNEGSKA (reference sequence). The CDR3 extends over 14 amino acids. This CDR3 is CSARDLQGTDTQYF. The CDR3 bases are TGCAGTGCTAGAGATCTCCAAGGCACAGATACGCAGTATTTT.

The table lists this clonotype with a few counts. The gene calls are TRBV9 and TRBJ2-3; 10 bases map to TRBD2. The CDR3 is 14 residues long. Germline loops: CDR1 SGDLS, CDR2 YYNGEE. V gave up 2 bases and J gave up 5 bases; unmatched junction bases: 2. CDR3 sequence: CASSVSGGLDTQYF. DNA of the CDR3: TGTGCCAGCAGCGTTAGCGGGGGGCTAGATACGCAGTATTTT.

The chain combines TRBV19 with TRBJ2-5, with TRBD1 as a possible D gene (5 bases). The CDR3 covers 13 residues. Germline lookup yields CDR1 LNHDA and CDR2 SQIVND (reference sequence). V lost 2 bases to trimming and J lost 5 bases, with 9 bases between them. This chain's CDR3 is CASSISAGETQYF. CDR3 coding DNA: TGTGCCAGTAGTATATCGGCAGGGGAGACCCAGTACTTC.

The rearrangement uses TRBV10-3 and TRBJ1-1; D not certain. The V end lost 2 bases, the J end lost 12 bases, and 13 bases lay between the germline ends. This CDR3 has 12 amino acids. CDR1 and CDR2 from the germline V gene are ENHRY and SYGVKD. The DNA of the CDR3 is TGTGCCATCAGTGAGACTGGGGAGGTAACTTTCTTT. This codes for CAISETGEVTFF.

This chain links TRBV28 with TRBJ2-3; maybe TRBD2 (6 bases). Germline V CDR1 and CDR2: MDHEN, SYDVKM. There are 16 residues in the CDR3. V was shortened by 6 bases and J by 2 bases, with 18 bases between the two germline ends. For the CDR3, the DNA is TGTGCCAGCAGCGTGCGGGGCCCAAGATCCACAGATACGCAGTATTTT. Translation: CASSVRGPRSTDTQYF.

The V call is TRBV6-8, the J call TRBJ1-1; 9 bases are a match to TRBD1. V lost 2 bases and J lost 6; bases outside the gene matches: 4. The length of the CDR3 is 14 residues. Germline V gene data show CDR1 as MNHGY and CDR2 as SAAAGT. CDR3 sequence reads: CASSYTGQGAEAFF. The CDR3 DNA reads TGTGCCAGCAGTTACACGGGACAGGGCGCTGAAGCTTTCTTT.

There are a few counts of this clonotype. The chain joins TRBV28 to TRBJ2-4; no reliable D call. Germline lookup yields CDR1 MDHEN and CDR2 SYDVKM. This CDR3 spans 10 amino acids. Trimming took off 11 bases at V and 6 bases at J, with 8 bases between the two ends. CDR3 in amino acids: CASPRNIQYF. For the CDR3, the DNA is TGTGCCTCACCGAGAAACATTCAGTACTTC.

CDR3 DNA: TGTGCCACCAGTGATCCTACTAGCGGGGCCACCGGGGAGCTGTTTTTT. Its translation: CATSDPTSGATGELFF. This chain joins TRBV24-1 and TRBJ2-2, with 10 bases fitting TRBD2. CDR1 is KGHDR, CDR2 SFDVKD, per germline. J was trimmed by 4 bases and V by 3 bases; bases with no gene match: 4. The CDR3 length is 16 residues.

CDR3 DNA: TGCGCCAGCAGCCAAGAGGACAGGGGCTCTTCACCCCTCCACTTT. Amino acid sequence: CASSQEDRGSSPLHF. The rearrangement joins TRBV4-1 to TRBJ1-6; TRBD1 aligns across 9 bases. The V gene's germline CDR1 is MGHRA and CDR2 YSYEKL. There are 15 residues in the CDR3. Trimming cost V 0 bases and J 9 bases; bases outside gene matches: 3.

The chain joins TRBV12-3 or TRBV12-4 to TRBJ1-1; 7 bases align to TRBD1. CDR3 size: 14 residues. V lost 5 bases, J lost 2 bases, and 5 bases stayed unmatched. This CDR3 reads CASSHGTENTEAFF. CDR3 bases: TGTGCCAGCAGTCATGGGACAGAAAACACTGAAGCTTTCTTT.

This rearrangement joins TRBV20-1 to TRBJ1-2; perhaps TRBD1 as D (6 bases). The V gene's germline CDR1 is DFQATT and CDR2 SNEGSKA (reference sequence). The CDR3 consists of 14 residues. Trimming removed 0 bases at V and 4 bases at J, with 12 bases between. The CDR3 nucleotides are TGCAGTGCTAGAGAACCGGACAGCCGCTATGGCTACACCTTC. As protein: CSAREPDSRYGYTF.

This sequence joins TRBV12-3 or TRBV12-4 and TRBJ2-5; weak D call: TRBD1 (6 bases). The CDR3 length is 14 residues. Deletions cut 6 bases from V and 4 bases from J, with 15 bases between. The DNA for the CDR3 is TGTGCCAGCAGCTTTACATCAGGGGTAGAGACCCAGTACTTC. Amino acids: CASSFTSGVETQYF.

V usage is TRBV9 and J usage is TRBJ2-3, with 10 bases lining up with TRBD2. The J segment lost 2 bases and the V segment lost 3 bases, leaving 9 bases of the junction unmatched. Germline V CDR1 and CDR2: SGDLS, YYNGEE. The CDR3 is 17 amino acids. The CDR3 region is CASSAPLAGGFTDTQYF. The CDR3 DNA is TGTGCCAGCAGCGCCCCCTTAGCGGGAGGATTCACAGATACGCAGTATTTT. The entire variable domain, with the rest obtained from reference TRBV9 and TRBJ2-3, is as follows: DSGVTQTPKHLITATGQRVTLRCSPRSGDLSVYWYQQSLDQGLQFLIQYYNGEERAKGNILERFSAQQFPDLHSELNLSSLELGDSALYFCASSAPLAGGFTDTQYFGPGTRLTVL.

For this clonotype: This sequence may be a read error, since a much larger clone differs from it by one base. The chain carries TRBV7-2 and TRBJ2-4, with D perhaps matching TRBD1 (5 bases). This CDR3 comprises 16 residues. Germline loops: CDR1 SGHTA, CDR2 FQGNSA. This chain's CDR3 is CASSLIDRLAKNIQCF. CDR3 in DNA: TGTGCCAGCAGCTTAATTGACAGATTAGCCAAAAACATTCAGTGCTTC.

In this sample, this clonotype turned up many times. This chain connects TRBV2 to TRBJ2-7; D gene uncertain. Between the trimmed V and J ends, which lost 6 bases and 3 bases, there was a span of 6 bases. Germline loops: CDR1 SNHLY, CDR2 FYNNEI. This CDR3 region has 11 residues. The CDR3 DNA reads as TGTGCCAGCAGCATCAGCTACGAGCAGTACTTC. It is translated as CASSISYEQYF.

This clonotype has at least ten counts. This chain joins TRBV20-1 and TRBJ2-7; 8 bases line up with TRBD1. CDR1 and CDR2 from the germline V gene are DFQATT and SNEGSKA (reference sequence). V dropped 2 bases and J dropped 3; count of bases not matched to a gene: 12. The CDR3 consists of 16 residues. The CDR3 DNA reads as TGCAGTGCTAGATCGCGACAGGGGTATGGCTACTACGAGCAGTACTTC. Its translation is CSARSRQGYGYYEQYF.

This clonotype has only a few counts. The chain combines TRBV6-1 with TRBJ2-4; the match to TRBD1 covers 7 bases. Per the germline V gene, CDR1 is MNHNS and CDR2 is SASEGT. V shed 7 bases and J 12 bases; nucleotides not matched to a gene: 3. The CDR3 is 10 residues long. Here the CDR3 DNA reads TGTGCCAGCAACCGGGACAGTCAGTACTTC. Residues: CASNRDSQYF.

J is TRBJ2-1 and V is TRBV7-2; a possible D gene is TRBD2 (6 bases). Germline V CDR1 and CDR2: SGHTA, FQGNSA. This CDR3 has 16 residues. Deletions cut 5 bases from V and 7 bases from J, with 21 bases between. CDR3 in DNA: TGTGCCAGCAGCGCCCGGGAACTCGGTAGCGGAAATGAGCAGTTCTTC. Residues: CASSARELGSGNEQFF.

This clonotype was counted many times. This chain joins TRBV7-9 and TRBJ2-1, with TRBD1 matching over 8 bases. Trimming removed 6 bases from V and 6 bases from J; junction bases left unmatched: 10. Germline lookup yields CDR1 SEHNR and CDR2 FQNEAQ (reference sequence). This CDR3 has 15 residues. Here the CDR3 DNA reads TGTGCCAGCAGACACGCAGGGGGCGCAGTCAATGAGCAGTTCTTC. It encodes CASRHAGGAVNEQFF.

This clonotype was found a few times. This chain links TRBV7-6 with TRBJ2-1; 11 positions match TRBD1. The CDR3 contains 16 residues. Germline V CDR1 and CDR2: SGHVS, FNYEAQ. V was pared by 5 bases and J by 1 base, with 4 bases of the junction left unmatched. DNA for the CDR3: TGTGCCAGCAGCCTCGGGACAGGGGGGTCCTACAATGAGCAGTTCTTC. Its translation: CASSLGTGGSYNEQFF. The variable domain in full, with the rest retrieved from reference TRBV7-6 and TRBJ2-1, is GAGVSQSPRYKVTKRGQDVALRCDPISGHVSLYWYRQALGQGPEFLTYFNYEAQQDKSGLPNDRFSAERPEGSISTLTIQRTEQRDSAMYRCASSLGTGGSYNEQFFGPGTRLTVL.

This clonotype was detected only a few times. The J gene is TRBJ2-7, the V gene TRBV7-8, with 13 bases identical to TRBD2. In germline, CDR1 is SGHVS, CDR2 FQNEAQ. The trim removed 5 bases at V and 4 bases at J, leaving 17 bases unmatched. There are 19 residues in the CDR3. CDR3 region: CASSPPTSGGPHERYEQYF. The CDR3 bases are TGTGCCAGCAGCCCACCGACTAGCGGGGGGCCCCATGAACGGTACGAGCAGTACTTC.

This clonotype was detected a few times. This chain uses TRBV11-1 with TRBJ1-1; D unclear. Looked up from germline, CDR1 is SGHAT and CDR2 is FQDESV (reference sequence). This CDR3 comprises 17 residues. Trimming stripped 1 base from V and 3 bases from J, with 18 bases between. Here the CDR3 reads CASSLVPTFSLHTEAFF. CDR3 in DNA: TGTGCCAGCAGCTTAGTCCCGACCTTCTCTCTTCACACTGAAGCTTTCTTT.

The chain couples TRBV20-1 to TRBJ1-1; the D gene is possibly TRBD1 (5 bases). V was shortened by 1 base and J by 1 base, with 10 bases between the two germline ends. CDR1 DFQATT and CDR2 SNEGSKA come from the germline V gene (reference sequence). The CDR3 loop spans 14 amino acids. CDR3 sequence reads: CSARVTQANTEAFF. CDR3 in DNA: TGCAGTGCTAGAGTAACACAGGCGAACACTGAAGCTTTCTTT.

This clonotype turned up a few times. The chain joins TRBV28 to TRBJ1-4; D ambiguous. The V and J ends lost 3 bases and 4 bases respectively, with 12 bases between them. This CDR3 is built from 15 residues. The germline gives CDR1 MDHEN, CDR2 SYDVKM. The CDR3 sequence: CASSFGRLSNEKLFF. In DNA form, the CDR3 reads TGTGCCAGCAGTTTCGGACGGCTGAGTAATGAAAAACTGTTTTTT.

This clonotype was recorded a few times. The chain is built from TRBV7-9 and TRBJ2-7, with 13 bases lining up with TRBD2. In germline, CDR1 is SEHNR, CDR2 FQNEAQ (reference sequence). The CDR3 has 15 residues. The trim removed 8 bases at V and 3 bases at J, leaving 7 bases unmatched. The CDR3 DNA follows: TGTGCCAGCTCAGGACTAGCGGGGGAGCTCTACGAGCAGTACTTC. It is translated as CASSGLAGELYEQYF.

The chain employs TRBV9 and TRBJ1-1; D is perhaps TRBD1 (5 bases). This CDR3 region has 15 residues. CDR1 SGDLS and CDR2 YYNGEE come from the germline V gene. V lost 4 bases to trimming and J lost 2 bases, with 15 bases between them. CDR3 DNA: TGTGCCAGCAGCCCCGGTCGGGGGGGAAACACTGAAGCTTTCTTT. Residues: CASSPGRGGNTEAFF.

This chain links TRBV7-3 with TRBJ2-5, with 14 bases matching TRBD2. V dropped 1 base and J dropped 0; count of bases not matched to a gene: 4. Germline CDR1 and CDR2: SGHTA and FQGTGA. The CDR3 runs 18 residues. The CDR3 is CASSLMGLAGANQETQYF. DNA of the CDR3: TGTGCCAGCAGCTTAATGGGACTAGCGGGGGCAAACCAAGAGACCCAGTACTTC. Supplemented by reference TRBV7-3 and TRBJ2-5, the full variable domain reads GAGVSQTPSNKVTEKGKYVELRCDPISGHTALYWYRQSLGQGPEFLIYFQGTGAADDSGLPNDRFFAVRPEGSVSTLKIQRTERGDSAVYLCASSLMGLAGANQETQYFGPGTRLLVL.

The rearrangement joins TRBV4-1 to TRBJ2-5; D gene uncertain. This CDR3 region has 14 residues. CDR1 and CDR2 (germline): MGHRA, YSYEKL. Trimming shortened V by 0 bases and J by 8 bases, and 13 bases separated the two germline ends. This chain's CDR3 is CASSQEQLEATQYF. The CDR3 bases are TGCGCCAGCAGCCAAGAACAGCTCGAGGCAACCCAGTACTTC.